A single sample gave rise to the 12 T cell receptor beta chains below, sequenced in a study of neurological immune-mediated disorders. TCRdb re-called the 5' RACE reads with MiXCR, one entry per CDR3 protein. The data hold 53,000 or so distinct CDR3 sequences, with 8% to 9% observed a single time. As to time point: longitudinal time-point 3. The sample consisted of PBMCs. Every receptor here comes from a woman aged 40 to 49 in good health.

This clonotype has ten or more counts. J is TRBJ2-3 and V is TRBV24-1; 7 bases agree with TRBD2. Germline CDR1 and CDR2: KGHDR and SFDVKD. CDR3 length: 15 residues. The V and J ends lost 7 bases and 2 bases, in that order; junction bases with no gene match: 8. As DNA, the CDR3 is TGTGCCACCAGCCCGGGGCTAGCGGACACAGATACGCAGTATTTT. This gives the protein CATSPGLADTDTQYF.

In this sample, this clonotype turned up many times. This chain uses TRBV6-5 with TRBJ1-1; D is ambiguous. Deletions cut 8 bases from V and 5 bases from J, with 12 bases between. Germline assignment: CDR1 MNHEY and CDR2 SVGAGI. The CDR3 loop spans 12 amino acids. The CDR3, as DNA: TGTGCCAGCGGCCCGGGGTGGACTGAAGCTTTCTTT. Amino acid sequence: CASGPGWTEAFF.

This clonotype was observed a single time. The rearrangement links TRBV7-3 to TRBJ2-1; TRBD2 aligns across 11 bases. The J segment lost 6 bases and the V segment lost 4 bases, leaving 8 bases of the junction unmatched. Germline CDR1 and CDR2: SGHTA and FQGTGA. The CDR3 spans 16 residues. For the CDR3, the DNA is TGTGCCAGCAGCTCCTCTCGACTAGCGGGACGCAATGAGCAGTTCTTC. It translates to CASSSSRLAGRNEQFF.

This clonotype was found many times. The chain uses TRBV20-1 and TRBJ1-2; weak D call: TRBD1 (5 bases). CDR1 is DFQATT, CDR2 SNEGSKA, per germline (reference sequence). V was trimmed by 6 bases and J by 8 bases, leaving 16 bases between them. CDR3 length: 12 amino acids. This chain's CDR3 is CSAAPGTPGYTF. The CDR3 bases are TGCAGTGCCGCCCCGGGGACTCCGGGCTACACCTTC.

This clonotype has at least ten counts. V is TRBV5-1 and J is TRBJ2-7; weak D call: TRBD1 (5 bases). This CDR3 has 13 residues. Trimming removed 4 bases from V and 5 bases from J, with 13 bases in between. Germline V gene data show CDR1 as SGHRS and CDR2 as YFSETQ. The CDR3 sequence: CASSLGLPNEQYF. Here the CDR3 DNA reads TGCGCCAGCAGCCTGGGGCTACCTAACGAGCAGTACTTC.

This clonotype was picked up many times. CDR3 residues: CASSAMGGVKDGYTF. The CDR3 region has the DNA TGTGCCAGCAGCGCTATGGGAGGGGTCAAAGATGGCTACACCTTC. V gene TRBV7-3 combines with J gene TRBJ1-2; D may be TRBD1 (5 bases). In germline, CDR1 is SGHTA, CDR2 FQGTGA. The V end was cut by 5 bases, the J end by 6 bases, with 19 bases between. CDR3 length: 15 residues. Combining the CDR3 with reference TRBV7-3 and TRBJ1-2 gives the whole variable domain GAGVSQTPSNKVTEKGKYVELRCDPISGHTALYWYRQSLGQGPEFLIYFQGTGAADDSGLPNDRFFAVRPEGSVSTLKIQRTERGDSAVYLCASSAMGGVKDGYTFGSGTRLTVV.

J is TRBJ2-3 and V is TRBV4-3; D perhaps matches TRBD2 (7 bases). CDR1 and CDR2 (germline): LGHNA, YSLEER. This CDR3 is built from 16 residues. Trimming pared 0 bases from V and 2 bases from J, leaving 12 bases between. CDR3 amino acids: CASSQDSGGPTDTQYF. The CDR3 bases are TGCGCCAGCAGCCAAGATTCGGGGGGCCCCACAGATACGCAGTATTTT.

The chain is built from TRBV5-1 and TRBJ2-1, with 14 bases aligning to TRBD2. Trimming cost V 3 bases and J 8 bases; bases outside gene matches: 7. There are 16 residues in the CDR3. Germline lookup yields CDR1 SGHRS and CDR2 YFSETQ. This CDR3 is CASSSGTSGSRDEQFF. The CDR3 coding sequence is TGCGCCAGCAGCTCCGGGACTAGCGGGAGTAGGGATGAGCAGTTCTTC.

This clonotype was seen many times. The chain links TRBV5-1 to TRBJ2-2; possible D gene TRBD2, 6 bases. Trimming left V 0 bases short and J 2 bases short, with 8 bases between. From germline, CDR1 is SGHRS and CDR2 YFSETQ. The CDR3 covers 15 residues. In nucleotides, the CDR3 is TGCGCCAGCAGCTTGGCGGGAGTAAACACCGGGGAGCTGTTTTTT. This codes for CASSLAGVNTGELFF.

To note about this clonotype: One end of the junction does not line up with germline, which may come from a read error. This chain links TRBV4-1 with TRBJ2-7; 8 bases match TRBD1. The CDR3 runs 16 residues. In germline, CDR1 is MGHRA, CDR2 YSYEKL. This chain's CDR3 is CASSQAGGPFSYEKYF. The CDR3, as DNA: TGCGCCAGCAGCCAGGCAGGGGGCCCTTTCTCCTACGAGAAGTACTTC.

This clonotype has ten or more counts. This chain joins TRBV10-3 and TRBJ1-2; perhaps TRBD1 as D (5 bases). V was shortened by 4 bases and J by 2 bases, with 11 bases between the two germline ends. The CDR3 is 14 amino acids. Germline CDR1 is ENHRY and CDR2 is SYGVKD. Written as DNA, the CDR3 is TGTGCCATCAGTGTAGGGACGGAGAACTATGGCTACACCTTC. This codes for CAISVGTENYGYTF.

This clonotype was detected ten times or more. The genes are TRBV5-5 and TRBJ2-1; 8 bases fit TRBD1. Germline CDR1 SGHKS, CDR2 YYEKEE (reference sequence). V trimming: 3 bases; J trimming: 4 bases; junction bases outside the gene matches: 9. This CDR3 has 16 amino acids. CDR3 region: CASSWIDRGMYNEQFF. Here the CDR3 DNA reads TGTGCCAGCAGCTGGATAGACAGGGGTATGTACAATGAGCAGTTCTTC.